These 2 T cell receptor beta chains share one sample of origin, sequenced in a study of blood T cell repertoires in COVID-19. Measured with immunoSEQ multiplex PCR; TCRdb has only the in-frame clones, and not every one. This sample has roughly 280,000 clones; 87% occur once, and the top ten carry 2.2%. Source material: peripheral blood. The source of these receptors is a woman aged 45-65 years who had recovered from COVID-19.

J is TRBJ1-4 and V is TRBV4-2, with TRBD1 matching 9 bases. There are 15 residues in the CDR3. Germline V CDR1 and CDR2: LGHNA, YNFKEQ. After removal of 1 base from V and 8 bases from J, the junction contained 5 bases not matched to a gene. DNA of the CDR3: TGTGCCAGCAGCCAAGGGGACAGGGTGGACGAAAAACTGTTTTTT. Protein: CASSQGDRVDEKLFF.

V and J are TRBV7-3 and TRBJ1-1, with D maybe TRBD1 (5 bases). The CDR3 contains 15 residues. The V gene's germline CDR1 is SGHTA and CDR2 FQGTGA. Trimming took off 1 base at V and 1 base at J, with 10 bases between the two ends. CDR3 amino acids: CASSLIPGPNTEAFF. Written as DNA, the CDR3 is TGTGCCAGCAGCTTAATCCCAGGGCCGAACACTGAAGCTTTCTTT.